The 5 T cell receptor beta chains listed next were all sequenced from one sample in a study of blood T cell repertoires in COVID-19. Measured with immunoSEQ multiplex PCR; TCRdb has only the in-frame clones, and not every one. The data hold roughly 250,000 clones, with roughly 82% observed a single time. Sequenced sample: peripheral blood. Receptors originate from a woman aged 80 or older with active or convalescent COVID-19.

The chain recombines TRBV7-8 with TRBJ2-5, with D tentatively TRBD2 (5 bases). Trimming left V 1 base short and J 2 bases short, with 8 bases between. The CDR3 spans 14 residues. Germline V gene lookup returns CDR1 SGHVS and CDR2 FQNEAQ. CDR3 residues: CASSLVGGQETQYF. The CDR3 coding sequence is TGTGCCAGCAGCTTAGTCGGAGGTCAAGAGACCCAGTACTTC.

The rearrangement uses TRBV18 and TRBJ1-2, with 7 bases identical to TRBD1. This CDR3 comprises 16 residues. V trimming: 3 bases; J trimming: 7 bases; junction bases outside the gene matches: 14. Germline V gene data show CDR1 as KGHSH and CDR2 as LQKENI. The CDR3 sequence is CASSPSIGGGAGGYTF. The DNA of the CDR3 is TGTGCCAGCTCACCTTCGATCGGAGGGGGCGCCGGTGGCTACACCTTC.

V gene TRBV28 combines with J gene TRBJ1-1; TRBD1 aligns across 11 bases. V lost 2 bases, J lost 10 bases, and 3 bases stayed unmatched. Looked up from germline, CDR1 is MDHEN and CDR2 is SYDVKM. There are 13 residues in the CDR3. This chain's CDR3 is CASSLLDRGRAFF. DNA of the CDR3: TGTGCCAGCAGTTTACTGGACAGGGGGCGAGCTTTCTTT.

CDR3 region: CASSPTSGGSWETQYF. The CDR3 DNA reads as TGTGCCAGCAGCCCGACTAGCGGGGGATCCTGGGAGACCCAGTACTTC. The chain employs TRBV9 and TRBJ2-5; 12 positions agree with TRBD2. CDR3 length: 16 residues. The V gene end was trimmed by 4 bases and the J gene end by 5 bases; junction bases not matched to a gene: 9. Per the germline V gene, CDR1 is SGDLS and CDR2 is YYNGEE.

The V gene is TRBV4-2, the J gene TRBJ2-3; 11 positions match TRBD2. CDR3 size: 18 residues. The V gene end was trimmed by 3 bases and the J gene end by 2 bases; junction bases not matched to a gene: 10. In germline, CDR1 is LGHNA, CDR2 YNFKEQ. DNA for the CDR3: TGTGCCAGCAGCCAGGCGGGATCGGGACTAGCGGTCACAGATACGCAGTATTTT. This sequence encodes CASSQAGSGLAVTDTQYF.